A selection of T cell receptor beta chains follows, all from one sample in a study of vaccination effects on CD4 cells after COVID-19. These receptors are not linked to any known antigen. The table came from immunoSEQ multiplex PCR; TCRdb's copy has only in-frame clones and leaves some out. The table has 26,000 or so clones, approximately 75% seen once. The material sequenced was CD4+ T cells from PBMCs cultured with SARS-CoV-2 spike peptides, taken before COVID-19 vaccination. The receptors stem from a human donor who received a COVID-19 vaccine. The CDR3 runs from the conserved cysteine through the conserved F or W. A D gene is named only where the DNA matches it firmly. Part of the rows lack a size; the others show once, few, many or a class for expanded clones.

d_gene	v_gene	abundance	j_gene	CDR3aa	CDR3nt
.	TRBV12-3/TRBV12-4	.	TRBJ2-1	CASVGVKYNEQFF	TGTGCCAGCGTGGGGGTTAAATACAATGAGCAGTTCTTC
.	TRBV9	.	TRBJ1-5	CASSLGPGNQPQHF	TGTGCCAGCAGCTTAGGACCGGGCAATCAGCCCCAGCATTTT
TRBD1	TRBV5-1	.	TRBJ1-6	CASSLGQSYSPLHF	TGCGCCAGCAGCCTGGGACAGTCATATTCACCCCTCCACTTT
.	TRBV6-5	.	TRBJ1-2	CASTTGVPYGYTF	TGTGCCAGCACTACCGGGGTGCCCTATGGCTACACCTTC
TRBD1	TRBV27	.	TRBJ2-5	CASSPAPGQGVGTQYF	TGTGCCAGCAGCCCCGCCCCGGGACAGGGAGTGGGGACCCAGTACTTC
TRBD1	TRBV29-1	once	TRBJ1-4	CSGGQGGLGEKLFF	TGCAGCGGGGGACAGGGAGGTTTGGGTGAAAAACTGTTTTTT
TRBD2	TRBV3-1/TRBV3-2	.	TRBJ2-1	CASSQVTSGRGDNEQFF	TGTGCCAGCAGCCAAGTTACTAGCGGGAGGGGAGACAATGAGCAGTTCTTC
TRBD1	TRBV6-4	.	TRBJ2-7	CASSAPRGQAAYEQYF	TGTGCCAGCAGTGCCCCTAGGGGACAGGCCGCCTACGAGCAGTACTTC
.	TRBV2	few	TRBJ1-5	CASSQEMGTQHF	TGTGCCAGCAGTCAAGAAATGGGGACCCAGCATTTT
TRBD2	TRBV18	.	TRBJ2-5	CASSPPGLAEETQYF	TGTGCCAGCTCACCACCGGGACTAGCGGAAGAGACCCAGTACTTC
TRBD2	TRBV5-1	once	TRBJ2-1	CASRTGTSENNEQFF	TGCGCCAGCAGAACCGGGACTAGCGAGAACAATGAGCAGTTCTTC
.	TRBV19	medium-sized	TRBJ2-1	CASSMGIARDFVRGGEQFF	TGTGCCAGTAGTATGGGGATTGCGCGGGATTTTGTTCGTGGAGGTGAGCAGTTCTTC
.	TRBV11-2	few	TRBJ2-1	CASSAEGLSGEQFF	TGTGCCAGCAGCGCAGAAGGGTTGTCTGGTGAGCAGTTCTTC
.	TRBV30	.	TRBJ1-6	CAWRTGSPLHF	TGTGCCTGGAGAACCGGTTCACCCCTCCACTTT
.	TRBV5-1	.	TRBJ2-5	CASSLVLAETQYF	TGCGCCAGCAGCTTGGTGCTGGCGGAGACCCAGTACTTC
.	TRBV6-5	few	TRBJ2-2	CASSYPTGQRGELFF	TGTGCCAGCAGTTACCCCACCGGTCAGCGCGGGGAGCTGTTTTTT
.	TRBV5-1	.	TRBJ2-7	CASSFGQRTNEQYF	TGCGCCAGCAGCTTTGGACAGCGGACTAACGAGCAGTACTTC
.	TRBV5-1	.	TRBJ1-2	CASSPLGPSTRNYGYTF	TGCGCCAGCAGCCCCCTTGGGCCCTCCACCAGGAACTATGGCTACACCTTC
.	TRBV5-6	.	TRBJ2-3	CASSPPALTDTQYF	TGTGCCAGCAGCCCACCCGCCTTAACAGATACGCAGTATTTT
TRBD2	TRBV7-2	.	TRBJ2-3	CASSGHTSGATDTQYF	TGTGCCAGCAGCGGCCATACTAGCGGGGCCACAGATACGCAGTATTTT
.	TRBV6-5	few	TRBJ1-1	CASSYGQGMSTEAFF	TGTGCCAGCAGTTACGGTCAAGGAATGAGCACTGAAGCTTTCTTT
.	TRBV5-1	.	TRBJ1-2	CASSSEGAVENYGYTF	TGCGCCAGCAGCAGCGAGGGTGCAGTGGAGAACTATGGCTACACCTTC
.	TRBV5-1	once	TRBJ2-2	CASSLIGGGTGELFF	TGCGCCAGCAGCTTGATTGGGGGCGGCACCGGGGAGCTGTTTTTT
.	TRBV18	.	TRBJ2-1	CASSPQDSYNEQFF	TGTGCCAGCTCACCCCAGGACAGTTACAATGAGCAGTTCTTC
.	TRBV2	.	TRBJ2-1	CASSEKAYNEQFF	TGTGCCAGCAGTGAGAAGGCCTACAATGAGCAGTTCTTC
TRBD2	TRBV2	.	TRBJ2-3	CASHRAGGADTQYF	TGTGCCAGCCACAGAGCGGGGGGGGCAGATACGCAGTATTTT
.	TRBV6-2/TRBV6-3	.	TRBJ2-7	CASSYLSGRNEQYF	TGTGCCAGCAGTTACCTTTCTGGGAGGAACGAGCAGTACTTC
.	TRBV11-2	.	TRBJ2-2	CASSVTRTNTGELFF	TGTGCCAGCAGCGTAACCAGGACGAACACCGGGGAGCTGTTTTTT
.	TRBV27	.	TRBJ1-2	CASSSRGGNYGYTF	TGTGCCAGCAGTTCTCGCGGGGGTAACTATGGCTACACCTTC
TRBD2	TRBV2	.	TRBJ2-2	CASSVASGNTGELFF	TGTGCCAGCAGTGTTGCTAGCGGGAACACCGGGGAGCTGTTTTTT
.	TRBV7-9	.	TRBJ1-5	CASSLTGDNQPQHF	TGTGCCAGCAGCTTGACAGGAGACAATCAGCCCCAGCATTTT
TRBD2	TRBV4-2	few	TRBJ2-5	CASSPDGTSGRAETQYF	TGTGCCAGCAGCCCAGACGGGACTAGCGGGAGGGCGGAGACCCAGTACTTC
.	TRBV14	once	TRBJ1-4	CASSPGTDQWNEKLFF	TGTGCCAGCAGCCCCGGGACGGATCAGTGGAATGAAAAACTGTTTTTT
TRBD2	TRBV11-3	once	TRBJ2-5	CASSLGASGGAGETQYF	TGTGCCAGCAGCTTAGGGGCTAGCGGGGGGGCCGGCGAGACCCAGTACTTC
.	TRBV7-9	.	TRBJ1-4	CASSLEGKLFF	TGTGCCAGCAGCTTAGAAGGAAAACTGTTTTTT
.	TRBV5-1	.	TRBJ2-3	CASSIGTTDTQYF	TGCGCCAGCAGCATCGGGACAACAGATACGCAGTATTTT
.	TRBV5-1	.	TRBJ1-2	CASRPGTQANYGYTF	TGCGCCAGCAGACCCGGGACACAAGCTAACTATGGCTACACCTTC
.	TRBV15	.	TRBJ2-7	CATSRDVGPEYF	TGTGCCACCAGCAGAGATGTTGGACCTGAGTACTTC
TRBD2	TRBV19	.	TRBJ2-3	CASRPGLTRTDTQYF	TGTGCCAGTAGGCCGGGACTAACCCGCACAGATACGCAGTATTTT
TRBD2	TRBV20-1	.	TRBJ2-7	CSARGVFEQYF	TGCAGTGCTCGGGGGGTATTCGAGCAGTACTTC
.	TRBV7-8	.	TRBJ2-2	CASSLVGQMNTGELFF	TGTGCCAGCAGCTTAGTAGGACAGATGAACACCGGGGAGCTGTTTTTT
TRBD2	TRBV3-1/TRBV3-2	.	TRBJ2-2	CASSPHPPGSGGNTGELFF	TGTGCCAGCAGCCCACACCCTCCAGGTAGCGGGGGGAACACCGGGGAGCTGTTTTTT
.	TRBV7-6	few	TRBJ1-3	CASSPGRTLGNTIYF	TGTGCCAGCAGCCCGGGCAGGACATTGGGAAACACCATATATTTT
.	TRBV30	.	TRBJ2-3	CAWSPRVTDTQYF	TGTGCCTGGAGCCCTCGGGTCACAGATACGCAGTATTTT
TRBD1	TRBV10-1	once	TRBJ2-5	CASSEGQGAVQYF	TGCGCCAGCAGTGAAGGTCAGGGGGCGGTCCAGTACTTC
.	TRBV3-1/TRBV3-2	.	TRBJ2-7	CASSQDSTLGAYEQYF	.
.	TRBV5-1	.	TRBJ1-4	CASSFGGSNEKLFF	TGCGCCAGCAGCTTCGGAGGATCGAATGAAAAACTGTTTTTT
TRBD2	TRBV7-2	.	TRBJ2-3	CASSLTSGGLDTQYF	TGTGCCAGCAGCTTAACTAGCGGGGGGTTAGATACGCAGTATTTT